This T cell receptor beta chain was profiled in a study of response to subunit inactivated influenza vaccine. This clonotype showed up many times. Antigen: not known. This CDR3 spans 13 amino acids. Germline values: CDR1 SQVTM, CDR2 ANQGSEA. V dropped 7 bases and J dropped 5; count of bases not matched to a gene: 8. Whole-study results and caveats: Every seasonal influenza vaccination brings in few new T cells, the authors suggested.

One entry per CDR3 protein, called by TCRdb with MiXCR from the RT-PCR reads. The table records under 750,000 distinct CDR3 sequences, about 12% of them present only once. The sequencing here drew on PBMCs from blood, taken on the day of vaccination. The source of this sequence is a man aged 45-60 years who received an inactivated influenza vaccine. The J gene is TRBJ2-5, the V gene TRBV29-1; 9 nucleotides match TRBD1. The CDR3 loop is CSGAGTGIETQYF. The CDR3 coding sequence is TGCAGCGGGGCCGGGACAGGGATCGAGACCCAGTACTTC.